Below are 4 T cell receptor beta chains sequenced from a single sample in a study of blood T cells in healthy people across ages. Alongside a J-beta primer mix, a sample-barcoded 5' primer served in a second PCR lasting roughly 6 to 12 cycles. TCRdb independently ran MiXCR on the 5' RACE reads; one entry per CDR3 protein. The sample includes fewer than 1.5 million distinct CDR3 sequences, approximately 40% seen only once; the top ten take roughly 8.2%. Sequenced sample: blood. The receptors originated from a woman between 18 and 29 years old in good health.

The table lists this clonotype with a few counts. The V call is TRBV7-9, the J call TRBJ1-2; the D is unclear. This CDR3 comprises 13 residues. The germline V gene encodes CDR1 SEHNR and CDR2 FQNEAQ (reference sequence). Trimming cost V 5 bases and J 4 bases, with 11 bases left between them. The chain's CDR3 is CASSKLSAYGYTF. The DNA for the CDR3 is TGTGCCAGCAGCAAGCTATCGGCCTATGGCTACACCTTC.

The chain is built from TRBV12-3 or TRBV12-4 and TRBJ2-3, with a weak D call TRBD2 (6 bases). Trimming left V 6 bases short and J 0 bases short, with 16 bases between. This CDR3 region has 16 residues. CDR3 bases: TGTGCCAGCAGCCCCGGGGTTAGCGGAAGCACAGATACGCAGTATTTT. It encodes CASSPGVSGSTDTQYF.

This chain uses TRBV18 with TRBJ2-3, with a weak D call TRBD1 (6 bases). Per germline, CDR1 KGHSH and CDR2 LQKENI. The CDR3 length is 16 residues. The germline V and J ends were trimmed by 3 bases and 0 bases, with 13 bases remaining between them. CDR3 in DNA: TGTGCCAGCTCACCCCTTAGGACAGCTAGCACAGATACGCAGTATTTT. Translating gives CASSPLRTASTDTQYF.

The chain uses TRBV3-1 and TRBJ2-7, with D maybe TRBD1 (6 bases). V was clipped by 1 base and J by 5 bases, with 18 bases between them. This CDR3 comprises 16 residues. In germline, CDR1 is LGHDT, CDR2 YNNKEL (reference sequence). CDR3 sequence (DNA): TGTGCCAGCAGCCAAGTTGCAGGGGCCCTTTTGAACGAGCAGTACTTC. Translation: CASSQVAGALLNEQYF.